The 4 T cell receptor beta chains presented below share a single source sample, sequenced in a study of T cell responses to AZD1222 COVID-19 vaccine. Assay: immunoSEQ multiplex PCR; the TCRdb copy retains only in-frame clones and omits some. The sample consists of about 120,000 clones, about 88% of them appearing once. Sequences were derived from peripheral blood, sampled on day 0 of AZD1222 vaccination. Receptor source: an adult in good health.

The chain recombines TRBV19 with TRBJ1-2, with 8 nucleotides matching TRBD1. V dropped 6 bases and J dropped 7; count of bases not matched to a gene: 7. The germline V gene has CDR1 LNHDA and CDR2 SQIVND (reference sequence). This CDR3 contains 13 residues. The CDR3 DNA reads TGTGCCAGTAGCGCGGACAGGGTGTCTGGCTACACCTTC. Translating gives CASSADRVSGYTF.

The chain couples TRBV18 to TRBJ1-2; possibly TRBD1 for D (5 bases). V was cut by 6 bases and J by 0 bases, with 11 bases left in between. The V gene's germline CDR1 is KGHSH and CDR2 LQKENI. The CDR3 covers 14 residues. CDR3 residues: CASSTQGANYGYTF. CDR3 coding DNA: TGTGCCAGCTCGACCCAGGGAGCTAACTATGGCTACACCTTC.

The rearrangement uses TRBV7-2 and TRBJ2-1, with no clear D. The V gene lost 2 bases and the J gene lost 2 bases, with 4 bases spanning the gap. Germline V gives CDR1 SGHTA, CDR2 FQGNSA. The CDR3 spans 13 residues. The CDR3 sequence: CASSLFAYNEQFF. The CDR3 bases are TGTGCCAGCAGCTTATTTGCCTACAATGAGCAGTTCTTC.

CDR3 residues: CASRKSGGVTLYGYTF. Here the CDR3 DNA reads TGTGCCAGCAGAAAAAGTGGGGGGGTAACCCTCTATGGCTACACCTTC. V is TRBV2 and J is TRBJ1-2; weak D call: TRBD1 (5 bases). The V gene lost 6 bases and the J gene lost 4 bases, with 21 bases spanning the gap. This CDR3 has 16 amino acids. Germline CDR1 reads SNHLY; CDR2 reads FYNNEI.